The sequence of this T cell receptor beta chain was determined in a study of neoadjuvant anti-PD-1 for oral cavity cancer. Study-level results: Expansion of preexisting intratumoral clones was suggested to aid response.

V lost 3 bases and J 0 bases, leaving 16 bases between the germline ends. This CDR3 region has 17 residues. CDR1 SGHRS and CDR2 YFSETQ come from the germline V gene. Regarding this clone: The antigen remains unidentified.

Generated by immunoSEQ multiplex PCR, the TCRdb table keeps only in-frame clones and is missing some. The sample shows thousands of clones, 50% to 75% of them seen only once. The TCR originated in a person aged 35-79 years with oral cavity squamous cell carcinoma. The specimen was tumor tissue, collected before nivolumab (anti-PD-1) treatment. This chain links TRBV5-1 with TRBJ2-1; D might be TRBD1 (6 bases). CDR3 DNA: TGCGCCAGCAGCTCCCGGACAGTACCGAGCTCCTACAATGAGCAGTTCTTC. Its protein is CASSSRTVPSSYNEQFF.